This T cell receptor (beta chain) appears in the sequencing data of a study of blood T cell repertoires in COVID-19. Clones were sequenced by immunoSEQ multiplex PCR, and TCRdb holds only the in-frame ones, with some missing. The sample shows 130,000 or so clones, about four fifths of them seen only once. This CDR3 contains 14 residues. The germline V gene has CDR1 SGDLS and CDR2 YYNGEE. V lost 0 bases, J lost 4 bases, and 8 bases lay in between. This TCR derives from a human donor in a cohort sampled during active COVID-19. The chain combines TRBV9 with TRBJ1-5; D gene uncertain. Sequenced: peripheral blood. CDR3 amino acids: CASSVDSSNQPQHF. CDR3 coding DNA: TGTGCCAGCAGCGTAGACAGCTCAAATCAGCCCCAGCATTTT.